This TCR beta chain was sequenced in a study of T-cell memory formation after mild COVID-19. 5'RACE primed from the constant segment yielded TCR alpha and TCR beta cDNA libraries bearing sample barcodes and UMIs. Using its own MiXCR run on the 5' RACE reads, TCRdb lists one record per CDR3 protein. Among fewer than 700,000 distinct CDR3 sequences listed, roughly 18% were seen once. About this clonotype itself: Its antigen is not known.

Study conclusions and caveats: Clones that shrank (day 15 to 85) were balanced CD4/CD8, whereas later expanders leaned CD4+. CM and EM subsets held most contracting CD4+ clones; EMRA held CD8+ ones.

The sample comprised PBMCs or a T cell subset sorted from them (not recorded which). This clonotype was obtained from an adult woman who had mild COVID-19 (a few samples of this study predate the infection). Cell type and time point are not known.

CDR3 nucleotide sequence: TGTGCCAGCAGCTCAAGCGGGTATGAGCAGTTCTTC. Translated, it gives CASSSSGYEQFF. The rearrangement uses TRBV7-3 and TRBJ2-1; D is perhaps TRBD2 (6 bases). V lost 4 bases and J 8 bases, leaving 9 bases between the germline ends. The germline gives CDR1 SGHTA, CDR2 FQGTGA. This CDR3 is built from 12 residues. The variable domain in full, with the rest retrieved from reference TRBV7-3 and TRBJ2-1, is GAGVSQTPSNKVTEKGKYVELRCDPISGHTALYWYRQSLGQGPEFLIYFQGTGAADDSGLPNDRFFAVRPEGSVSTLKIQRTERGDSAVYLCASSSSGYEQFFGPGTRLTVL.